Described below is a single T cell receptor beta chain sequence and its context. The antigen is not known. This record belongs to a study of T cell repertoires in cytomegalovirus infection. Study background: Public TCR beta signatures were indicative of both CMV infection and a matching HLA type. Study-wide results and limits: HLA-C-restricted CMV-specific TCR beta clonotypes prevailed in the ex vivo response.

This CDR3 region has 18 residues. Trimming removed 2 bases from V and 5 bases from J; junction bases left unmatched: 14. The V gene's germline CDR1 is SGHTA and CDR2 FQGNSA. In TCRdb, the reads were re-called with MiXCR into one record per CDR3 protein. The sample lists hundreds of thousands of distinct CDR3 sequences, roughly 34% occurring once. The rearrangement uses TRBV7-2 and TRBJ2-3; TRBD2 aligns across 9 bases. This TCR came from a human donor in good health (CMV status not recorded). Some clones in this sample may be carry-over from other donors' samples. The sample here was cultured PBMCs, taken from culture after CMV antigen stimulation. The CDR3 spells CASSLSPGAGGPLDTQYF. For the CDR3, the DNA is TGTGCCAGCAGCTTATCCCCCGGGGCGGGAGGGCCTCTAGATACGCAGTATTTT.